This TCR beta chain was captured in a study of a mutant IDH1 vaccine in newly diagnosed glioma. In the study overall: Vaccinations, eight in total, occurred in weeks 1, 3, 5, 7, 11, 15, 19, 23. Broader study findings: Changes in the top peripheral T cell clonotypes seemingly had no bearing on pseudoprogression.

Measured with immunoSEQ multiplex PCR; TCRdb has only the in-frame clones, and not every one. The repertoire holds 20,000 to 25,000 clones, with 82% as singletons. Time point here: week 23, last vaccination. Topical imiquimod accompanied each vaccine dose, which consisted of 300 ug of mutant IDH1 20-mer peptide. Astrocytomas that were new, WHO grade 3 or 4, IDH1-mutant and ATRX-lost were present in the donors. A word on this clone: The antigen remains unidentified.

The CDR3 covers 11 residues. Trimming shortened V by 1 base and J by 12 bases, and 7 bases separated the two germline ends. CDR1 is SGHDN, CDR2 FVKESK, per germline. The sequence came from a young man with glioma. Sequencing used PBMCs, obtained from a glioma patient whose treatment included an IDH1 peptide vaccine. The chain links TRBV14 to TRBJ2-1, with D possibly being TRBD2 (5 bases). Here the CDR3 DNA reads TGTGCCAGCAGCCAAGGGAGGAGGCAGTTCTTC. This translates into CASSQGRRQFF.